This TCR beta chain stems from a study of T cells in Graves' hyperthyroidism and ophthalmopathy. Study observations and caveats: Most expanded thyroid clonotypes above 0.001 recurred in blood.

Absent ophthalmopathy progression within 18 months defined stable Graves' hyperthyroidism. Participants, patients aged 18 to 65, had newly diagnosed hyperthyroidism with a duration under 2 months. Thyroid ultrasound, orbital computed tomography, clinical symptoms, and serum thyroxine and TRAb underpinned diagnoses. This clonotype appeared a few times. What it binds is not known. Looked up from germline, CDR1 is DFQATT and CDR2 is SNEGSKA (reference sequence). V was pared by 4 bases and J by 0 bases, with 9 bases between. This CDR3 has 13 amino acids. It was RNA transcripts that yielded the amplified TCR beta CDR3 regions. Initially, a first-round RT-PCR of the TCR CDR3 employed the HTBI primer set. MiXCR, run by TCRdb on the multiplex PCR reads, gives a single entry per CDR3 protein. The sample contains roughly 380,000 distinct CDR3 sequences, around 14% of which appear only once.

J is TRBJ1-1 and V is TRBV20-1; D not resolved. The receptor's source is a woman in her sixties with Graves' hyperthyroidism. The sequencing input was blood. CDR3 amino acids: CSAKDGVNTEAFF. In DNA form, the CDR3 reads TGCAGTGCTAAGGACGGGGTGAACACTGAAGCTTTCTTT.